This T cell receptor beta chain was obtained from a study of blood T cell repertoires in COVID-19. Repertoires were generated with immunoSEQ multiplex PCR, while TCRdb's copy carries only in-frame clones and drops some. Of around 120,000 clones listed, around 89% were seen once; the top ten hold approximately 31%. The CDR3 runs 16 residues. Trimming removed 0 bases from V and 6 bases from J; junction bases left unmatched: 7. CDR1 and CDR2 (germline): SGHVS, FQNEAQ. V usage is TRBV7-8 and J usage is TRBJ1-5; 8 positions agree with TRBD1. The clonotype was recovered from an elderly woman with acute or convalescent COVID-19. Sequenced material: peripheral blood. The CDR3 loop is CASSLALGQGIQPQHF. CDR3 DNA sequence: TGTGCCAGCAGCTTAGCGCTAGGACAGGGAATTCAGCCCCAGCATTTT.